These T cell receptor beta chains were read from a single sample in a study of shared clonotypes between healthy human individuals. TCRdb's copy holds only in-frame clones and misses some; the assay was immunoSEQ multiplex PCR. The sample has under 2.5 million clones; about nine tenths are singletons. What was sequenced was naive CD4+ T cells from PBMCs. The receptors derive from a man aged 18 to 30 in good health. Some clones in this sample may be carry-over from other donors' samples. Both conserved end residues are part of each CDR3. D genes are given only for firm matches. Some rows mark clone size as missing; the rest say once, few, many or name a class of expanded clone.

d_call	v_call	clone_size	j_call	cdr3_aa	cdr3_nt
TRBD1	TRBV2	.	TRBJ2-5	CASSGMDRAETQYF	TGTGCCAGCAGTGGGATGGACAGGGCCGAGACCCAGTACTTC
.	TRBV29-1	.	TRBJ1-1	CSVSPVNTEAFF	TGCAGCGTTAGCCCGGTGAACACTGAAGCTTTCTTT
TRBD2	TRBV4-1	once	TRBJ2-7	CASSQTPGLAGSEQYF	TGCGCCAGCAGCCAAACCCCGGGACTAGCGGGAAGCGAGCAGTACTTC
.	TRBV18	.	TRBJ2-6	CASSPPESGSGANVLTF	TGTGCCAGCTCACCCCCCGAGAGTGGCTCTGGGGCCAACGTCCTGACTTTC
.	TRBV5-1	.	TRBJ2-7	CASSSPSAAGSDEQYF	TGCGCCAGCAGCTCCCCCTCGGCCGCCGGAAGCGACGAGCAGTACTTC
.	TRBV5-4	.	TRBJ1-1	CASSLSRGMNTEAFF	TGTGCCAGCAGCTTGTCAAGGGGAATGAACACTGAAGCTTTCTTT
TRBD1	TRBV27	.	TRBJ1-2	CASSLSLGRRGWVGYTF	TGTGCCAGCAGTTTAAGTTTGGGCCGCAGGGGGTGGGTTGGCTACACCTTC
TRBD2	TRBV5-1	.	TRBJ2-3	CASSWGQEAGEGNTQYF	TGCGCCAGCAGCTGGGGGCAAGAAGCGGGAGAAGGTAATACGCAGTATTTT
TRBD1	TRBV30	.	TRBJ1-2	CAWSSGQAYSNYGYTF	TGTGCCTGGAGTTCTGGACAGGCCTATTCTAACTATGGCTACACCTTC
TRBD2	TRBV5-6	.	TRBJ2-2	CASSDRPGLTHPGELFF	TGTGCCAGCAGCGATCGACCGGGACTAACTCACCCCGGGGAGCTGTTTTTT
.	TRBV29-1	.	TRBJ1-6	CSVGDGDNSPLHF	TGCAGCGTCGGTGACGGCGACAATTCACCCCTCCACTTT
.	TRBV7-2	.	TRBJ1-1	CASSPGAANTEAFF	TGTGCCAGCAGTCCGGGGGCAGCGAACACTGAAGCTTTCTTT
.	TRBV28	.	TRBJ1-1	CASSPPLGTGAEAFF	TGTGCCAGCAGTCCCCCCTTGGGGACCGGTGCTGAAGCTTTCTTT
TRBD1	TRBV11-2	once	TRBJ2-5	CASSFLPGQGSWETQYF	TGTGCCAGCAGCTTCCTCCCGGGACAGGGGAGTTGGGAGACCCAGTACTTC
TRBD2	TRBV4-1	.	TRBJ2-7	CASSPWETSGSLLGEQYF	TGCGCCAGCAGCCCTTGGGAGACTAGCGGGAGCCTACTGGGTGAGCAGTACTTC
TRBD2	TRBV5-1	.	TRBJ2-7	CASSHTPLAGGPYEQYF	TGCGCCAGCAGTCACACGCCCCTAGCGGGAGGTCCCTACGAGCAGTACTTC
TRBD1	TRBV5-6	once	TRBJ1-1	CASSTGEGGSRKTEAFF	TGTGCCAGCAGCACAGGGGAGGGAGGGTCCAGGAAGACTGAAGCTTTCTTT
.	TRBV6-5	.	TRBJ1-1	CASSYTGRNTEAFF	TGTGCCAGCAGTTACACCGGACGGAACACTGAAGCTTTCTTT
TRBD1	TRBV19	.	TRBJ1-5	CASVRDRGPHRPQHF	TGTGCCAGCGTTAGAGACAGGGGGCCGCATCGGCCCCAGCATTTT
.	TRBV18	.	TRBJ2-1	CASSPRAVHNRNEQFF	TGTGCCAGCTCACCACGAGCGGTTCACAATCGGAATGAGCAGTTCTTC
TRBD1	TRBV9	few	TRBJ1-2	CASSEGKATGREGYTF	TGTGCCAGCAGCGAGGGAAAAGCGACAGGGAGGGAAGGCTACACCTTC
.	TRBV19	.	TRBJ2-7	CASSMFSGAGVEQYF	TGTGCCAGTAGTATGTTTTCGGGGGCAGGGGTCGAGCAGTACTTC
.	TRBV28	.	TRBJ2-7	CASRERDSSYEQYF	TGTGCCAGCAGAGAAAGGGACTCCTCCTACGAGCAGTACTTC
.	TRBV19	.	TRBJ2-1	CASSRGYNEQFF	TGTGCCAGTAGTAGAGGGTACAATGAGCAGTTCTTC
.	TRBV5-1	.	TRBJ2-3	CASSFEGRVDTQYF	TGCGCCAGCAGCTTTGAGGGCAGGGTAGATACGCAGTATTTT
.	TRBV28	.	TRBJ2-3	CASSDTRGGDTQYF	TGTGCCAGCAGCGACACTAGGGGGGGCGATACGCAGTATTTT
TRBD1	TRBV28	.	TRBJ1-1	CASSPWTGGSNTEAFF	TGTGCCAGCAGCCCCTGGACAGGGGGCTCCAACACTGAAGCTTTCTTT
.	TRBV25-1	.	TRBJ1-2	CASSANYGYTF	TGTGCCAGCAGTGCAAACTATGGCTACACCTTC
.	TRBV6-1	.	TRBJ1-2	CASSDRGQLIVDGYTF	TGTGCCAGCAGTGACAGAGGACAGCTTATCGTAGATGGCTACACCTTC
.	TRBV11-2	.	TRBJ2-1	CASSLETYNEQFF	TGTGCCAGCAGCTTAGAGACATACAATGAGCAGTTCTTC
.	TRBV30	.	TRBJ2-7	CACSRQGRGKDF	TGTGCCTGTTCGCGGCAGGGCAGAGGGAAGGATTTC
.	TRBV5-1	.	TRBJ1-1	CASSSALGQLNTEAFF	TGCGCCAGCAGCTCCGCTCTAGGACAGCTAAACACTGAAGCTTTCTTT
TRBD2	TRBV28	.	TRBJ2-6	CASKRGAGANVLTF	TGTGCCTCAAAACGGGGGGCTGGGGCCAACGTCCTGACTTTC
.	TRBV7-3	.	TRBJ2-2	CASSLIGVTNTGELFF	TGTGCCAGCAGCTTAATTGGGGTAACGAACACCGGGGAGCTGTTTTTT
TRBD1	TRBV25-1	.	TRBJ1-4	CASSAQGAGEKLFF	TGTGCCAGCAGTGCACAGGGGGCTGGCGAAAAACTGTTTTTT
TRBD2	TRBV7-9	.	TRBJ2-2	CASFKLADPTGELFF	TGTGCCAGCTTTAAGCTAGCGGACCCCACCGGGGAGCTGTTTTTT
TRBD2	TRBV5-1	.	TRBJ2-3	CASSLGLAADTQYF	TGCGCCAGCAGCTTAGGACTAGCCGCAGATACGCAGTATTTT
.	TRBV2	once	TRBJ1-2	CASSESGRANYGYTF	TGTGCCAGCAGTGAGAGCGGCAGGGCGAACTATGGCTACACCTTC
TRBD2	TRBV28	.	TRBJ2-5	CASTLGVAGLAGETQYF	TGTGCCAGCACCTTAGGGGTAGCGGGACTAGCGGGAGAGACCCAGTACTTC
TRBD1	TRBV11-2	once	TRBJ1-2	CASSLDRGGRAVGYTF	TGTGCCAGCAGCTTAGATCGAGGGGGCCGGGCCGTGGGCTACACCTTC
.	TRBV19	.	TRBJ2-7	CASNRVDRPYEQYF	TGTGCCAGTAACCGGGTGGACCGTCCCTACGAGCAGTACTTC
.	TRBV28	.	TRBJ2-1	CASSPPGAVYNEQFF	TGTGCCAGCAGTCCGCCCGGGGCGGTCTACAATGAGCAGTTCTTC
TRBD1	TRBV11-2	.	TRBJ2-3	CASSSPGQGADTQYF	TGTGCCAGCAGCTCGCCGGGACAGGGGGCGGATACGCAGTATTTT
TRBD1	TRBV7-3	.	TRBJ2-3	CASSPGGQGTDTQYF	TGTGCCAGCAGCCCGGGGGGACAGGGTACAGATACGCAGTATTTT
.	TRBV10-2	.	TRBJ1-3	CASGSGIGGNTIYF	TGCGCCAGCGGAAGCGGGATCGGCGGAAACACCATATATTTT
.	TRBV18	.	TRBJ2-5	CASSARGSQETQYF	TGTGCCAGCTCAGCAAGGGGGTCACAAGAGACCCAGTACTTC